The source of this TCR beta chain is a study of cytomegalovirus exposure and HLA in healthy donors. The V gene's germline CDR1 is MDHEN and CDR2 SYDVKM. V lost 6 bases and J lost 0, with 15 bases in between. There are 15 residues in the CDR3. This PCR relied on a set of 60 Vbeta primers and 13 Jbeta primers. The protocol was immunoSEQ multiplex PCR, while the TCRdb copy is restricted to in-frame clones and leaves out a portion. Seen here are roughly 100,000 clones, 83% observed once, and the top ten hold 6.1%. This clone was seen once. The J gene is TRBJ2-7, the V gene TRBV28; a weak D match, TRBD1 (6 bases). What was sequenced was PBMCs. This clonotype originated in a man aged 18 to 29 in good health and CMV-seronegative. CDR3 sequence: CASRSPGVTSYEQYF. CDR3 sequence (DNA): TGTGCCAGCAGATCACCAGGGGTGACCTCCTACGAGCAGTACTTC.